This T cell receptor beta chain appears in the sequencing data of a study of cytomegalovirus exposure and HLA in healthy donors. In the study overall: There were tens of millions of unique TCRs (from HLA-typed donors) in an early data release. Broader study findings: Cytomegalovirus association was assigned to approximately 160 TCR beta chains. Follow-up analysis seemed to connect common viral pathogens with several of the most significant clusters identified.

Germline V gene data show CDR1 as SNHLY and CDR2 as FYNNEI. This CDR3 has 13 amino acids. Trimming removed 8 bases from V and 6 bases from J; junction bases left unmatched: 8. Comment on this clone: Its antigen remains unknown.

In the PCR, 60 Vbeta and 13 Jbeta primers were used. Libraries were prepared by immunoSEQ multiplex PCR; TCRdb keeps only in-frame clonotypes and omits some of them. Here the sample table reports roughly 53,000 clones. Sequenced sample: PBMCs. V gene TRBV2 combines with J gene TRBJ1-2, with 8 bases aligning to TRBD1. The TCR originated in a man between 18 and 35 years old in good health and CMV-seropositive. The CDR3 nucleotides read TGTGCCAGCGAACCGGGACAGGTCGATGGCTACACCTTC. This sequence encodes CASEPGQVDGYTF.